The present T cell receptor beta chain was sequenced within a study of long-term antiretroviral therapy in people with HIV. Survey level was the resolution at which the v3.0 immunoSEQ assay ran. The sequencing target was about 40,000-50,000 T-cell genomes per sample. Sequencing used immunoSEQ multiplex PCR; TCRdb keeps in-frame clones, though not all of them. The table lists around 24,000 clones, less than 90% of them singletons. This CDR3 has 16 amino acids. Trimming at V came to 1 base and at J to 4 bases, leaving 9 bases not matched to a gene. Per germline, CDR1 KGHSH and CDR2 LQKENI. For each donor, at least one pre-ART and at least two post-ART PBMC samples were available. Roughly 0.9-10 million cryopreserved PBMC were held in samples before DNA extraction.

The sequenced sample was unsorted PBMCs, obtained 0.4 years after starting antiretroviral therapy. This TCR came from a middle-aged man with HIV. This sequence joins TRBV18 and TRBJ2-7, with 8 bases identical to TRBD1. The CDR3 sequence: CASSPQDRVSKYEQYF. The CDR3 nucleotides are TGTGCCAGCTCACCACAGGACAGGGTTTCGAAGTACGAGCAGTACTTC.